This T cell receptor (beta chain) emerged from a study of blood T cell repertoires in COVID-19. Overall study: Acute-phase and convalescent COVID-19 samples originated in the United States, Italy and Spain. The analysed material was cDNA or gDNA that came from T cells, B-cell-depleted T cells, or PBMCs.

Authors' methods: Reference gene primers were amplified, and this amplification served to estimate nucleated cell counts. Sequenced by immunoSEQ multiplex PCR; TCRdb stores in-frame clones only, minus some. V, J and clone size derive from that table, while D and trimming were established from the DNA sequence. The repertoire holds 200,000 to 250,000 clones, with approximately 82% as singletons. V lost 5 bases and J 5 bases, leaving 11 bases between the germline ends. The CDR3 extends over 13 amino acids. The germline gives CDR1 KGHDR, CDR2 SFDVKD. The sequence was obtained from a man younger than 45 who had recovered from COVID-19. This sequence joins TRBV24-1 and TRBJ1-2, with D possibly matching TRBD1 (5 bases). Input material: peripheral blood. In DNA, the CDR3 is TGTGCCACCAGTGGCGGGACCGATTATGGCTACACCTTC. Its protein product is CATSGGTDYGYTF.